There are many counts of the clone carrying this T cell receptor (beta chain). Time point meaning: persistent/refractory GD, antithyroid drugs over 5 years with positive TRAb. Scientists built the TCR library using RNA that was extracted from PBMCs. The data derive from a study of regulatory T cells in long-lasting Graves disease. The CDR3 is 14 residues long. Trimming took off 6 bases at V and 3 bases at J, with 12 bases between the two ends. The germline gives CDR1 SNHLY, CDR2 FYNNEI. Construction of TCR beta libraries relied on iRepertoire HTBI primers and on Arm-PCR targeting CDR3 regions. TCRdb itself ran the multiplex PCR reads through MiXCR, one entry per CDR3 protein. The repertoire holds 400,000 to 500,000 distinct CDR3 sequences, with around a fifth as singletons.

The material sequenced was peripheral blood mononuclear cells (PBMCs), taken when the disease was refractory, from a patient treated with antithyroid drugs. The TCR originated in a female donor with Graves disease. V usage is TRBV2 and J usage is TRBJ1-5; no clear D. The CDR3 region is CASSVPGYNQPQHF. The CDR3 DNA follows: TGTGCCAGCAGCGTCCCAGGTTACAATCAGCCCCAGCATTTT.